The rows below give T cell receptor beta chains drawn from one sample of a study of identical twins' blood T cells. TCRdb fed the 5' RACE reads into MiXCR, producing one record per CDR3 protein. The data contain roughly 380,000 distinct CDR3 sequences, 25% to 35% of them singletons. Material for sequencing was PBMCs. The receptor source for this set is a woman aged 18 to 50 in good health. Both conserved end residues are part of each CDR3. D genes are given only for firm matches. For some rows the clone size is stated as once, few or many, or as a class when expanded; others skip it.

DNA | CDR3 | V | size | D | J
TGTGCCAGCAGGACGGACAGTTACAATGGGCAGTTCTTC | CASRTDSYNGQFF | TRBV5-4 | - | - | TRBJ2-1
TGCAGCGTTGACGGCAGGGGGACAACCGCAGCTTTCTTT | CSVDGRGTTAAFF | TRBV29-1 | - | TRBD1 | TRBJ1-1
TGCAGTGCTCCGTTGCGCGCGAACACCGGGGAGCTGTTTTTT | CSAPLRANTGELFF | TRBV20-1 | - | - | TRBJ2-2
TGCAGTGCTCAAGCACTCGGGAGAACTCGCAATGAGCAGTTCTTC | CSAQALGRTRNEQFF | TRBV20-1 | - | - | TRBJ2-1
TGCAGTGCCCTCAATCATGAAAAACTGTTTTTT | CSALNHEKLFF | TRBV20-1 | few | - | TRBJ1-4
TGTGCCAGCAGCGCCGCGGGGAGGAGCACAGATACGCAGTATTTT | CASSAAGRSTDTQYF | TRBV2 | few | - | TRBJ2-3
TGTGCCAGCAGCCGATGGGGAATCAGCAATCAGCCCCAGCATTTT | CASSRWGISNQPQHF | TRBV9 | few | - | TRBJ1-5
TGTGCCAGCAGCTTAGAATCTGGGTATAGCAATCAGCCCCAGCATTTT | CASSLESGYSNQPQHF | TRBV7-2 | few | - | TRBJ1-5
TGTGCCAGCAGCCGGACAGGGTTTGGCTACACCTTC | CASSRTGFGYTF | TRBV7-8 | - | TRBD1 | TRBJ1-2
TGTGCCAGCAGCAATAGCGGTTCGAACACCGGGGAGCTGTTTTTT | CASSNSGSNTGELFF | TRBV7-2 | once | - | TRBJ2-2
TGTGCCAGCAGTCGCAAACCCATCTACACAGATACGCAGTATTTT | CASSRKPIYTDTQYF | TRBV27 | - | - | TRBJ2-3
TGTGCCAGCAGCCTACTTACTCGGCAGGGGGACACTGAAGCTTTCTTT | CASSLLTRQGDTEAFF | TRBV7-2 | few | TRBD1 | TRBJ1-1
TGTGCCAGCAGCCAAGATGTGGGTGACAATCAGCCCCAGCATTTT | CASSQDVGDNQPQHF | TRBV3-1 | - | - | TRBJ1-5
TGCAGTGCTTGGAGAGGGGGGAGGAACACTGAAGCTTTCTTT | CSAWRGGRNTEAFF | TRBV20-1 | many | - | TRBJ1-1
TGTGCCACCAGCAGTTTGACAGCCGCGGGGGATAATGAAAAACTGTTTTTT | CATSSLTAAGDNEKLFF | TRBV15 | few | - | TRBJ1-4